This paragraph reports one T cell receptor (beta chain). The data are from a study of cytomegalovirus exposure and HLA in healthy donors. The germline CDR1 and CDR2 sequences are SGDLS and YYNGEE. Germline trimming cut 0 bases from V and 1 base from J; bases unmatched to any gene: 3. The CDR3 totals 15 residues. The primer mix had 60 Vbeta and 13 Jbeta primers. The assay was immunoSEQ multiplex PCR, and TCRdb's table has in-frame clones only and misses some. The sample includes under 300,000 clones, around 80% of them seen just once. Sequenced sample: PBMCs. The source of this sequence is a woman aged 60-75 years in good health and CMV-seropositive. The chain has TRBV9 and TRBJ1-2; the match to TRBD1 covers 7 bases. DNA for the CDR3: TGTGCCAGCAGCGTAGAGGGGGCGATTAACTATGGCTACACCTTC. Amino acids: CASSVEGAINYGYTF.